The subject of this entry is one T cell receptor (beta chain). The target antigen is unknown. The junction and the germline gene differ at one end; a read error may be behind it. Looked up from germline, CDR1 is SGHRS and CDR2 is YFSETQ. CDR3 length: 16 residues. The data derive from a study of blood T cells in healthy people across ages. Per-sample PBMC isolation yielded at least 6.5 million cells. A J-beta primer mix and a sample-barcoded 5' primer were used in a second PCR of about 7 to 12 cycles. TCRdb called the 5' RACE reads again in MiXCR, with one record for every CDR3 protein. Of some 790,000 distinct CDR3 sequences listed, around 26% were seen once; the top ten hold approximately 15%. Overall study findings and caveats: Naive T cell percentage showed a strong correlation with the diversity of TCR beta. A roughly linear fall in TCR beta diversity per million T cells was seen with increasing age.

The TCR originated in an elderly woman in good health. Sequenced material: blood. J is TRBJ2-5 and V is TRBV5-1; D could derive from TRBD1 or TRBD2 (6 bases each). CDR3 region: CTSSWGATEGSNEQYF. The CDR3, as DNA: TGCACCAGCAGCTGGGGGGCAACGGAGGGGAGCAATGAGCAGTACTTC.